Below are 7 T cell receptor beta chains sequenced from a single sample in a study of blood T cell repertoires in COVID-19. The repertoire was sequenced with immunoSEQ multiplex PCR; TCRdb's copy has only in-frame clones and lacks some. The table lists 200,000 or so clones, about four fifths of them singletons. Sequenced input: peripheral blood. The receptor source for this set is a woman in her 30s who had recovered from COVID-19.

The chain is built from TRBV6-1 and TRBJ2-7; 12 bases map to TRBD2. The germline V gene has CDR1 MNHNS and CDR2 SASEGT. V lost 2 bases to trimming and J lost 8 bases; unmatched junction nucleotides: 7. The CDR3 is made up of 15 amino acids. As DNA, the CDR3 is TGTGCCAGCAGTGAACAGACTAGCGGGAGTCAAAAGCAGTACTTC. Its protein product is CASSEQTSGSQKQYF.

The chain joins TRBV28 to TRBJ2-7, with 7 bases fitting TRBD1. With V trimmed by 9 bases and J by 0 bases, 5 bases remained unmatched. CDR3 length equals 13 residues. The germline CDR1 and CDR2 sequences are MDHEN and SYDVKM. The CDR3 DNA reads TGTGCCAGTAGGACAGGAAGCTCCTACGAGCAGTACTTC. This sequence encodes CASRTGSSYEQYF.

V usage is TRBV15 and J usage is TRBJ1-2; TRBD1 matches at 8 bases. Losses at the gene ends were 2 bases for V and 6 bases for J; bases not matched to a gene: 2. CDR3 size: 13 residues. Germline assignment: CDR1 LNHNV and CDR2 YYDKDF (reference sequence). The CDR3 sequence: CATSRQGAHGYTF. The CDR3 nucleotides are TGTGCCACCAGCAGACAGGGGGCGCATGGCTACACCTTC.

The chain recombines TRBV2 with TRBJ1-5; 7 bases match TRBD1. Per the germline V gene, CDR1 is SNHLY and CDR2 is FYNNEI. V was clipped by 1 base and J by 5 bases; unmatched bases: 5. The CDR3 loop spans 15 amino acids. DNA for the CDR3: TGTGCCAGCAGTGAAGTACGGGACAGCTATCAGCCCCAGCATTTT. Its translation is CASSEVRDSYQPQHF.

This clone occurred a few times. The chain is built from TRBV6-2 or TRBV6-3 and TRBJ2-3; the D is unclear. The germline V and J ends were trimmed by 0 bases and 0 bases, with 4 bases remaining between them. CDR3 length: 14 amino acids. Germline loops: CDR1 MNHEY, CDR2 SVGEGT. The CDR3 DNA sequence: TGTGCCAGCAGTTACTCGACTAGCACAGATACGCAGTATTTT. It translates to CASSYSTSTDTQYF.

J is TRBJ2-3 and V is TRBV9; perhaps TRBD1 as D (6 bases). Trimming took 0 bases from V and 0 from J, leaving 8 bases between them. Germline V CDR1 and CDR2: SGDLS, YYNGEE. This CDR3 contains 15 residues. CDR3 protein: CASSVGTASTDTQYF. DNA of the CDR3: TGTGCCAGCAGCGTAGGGACAGCCAGCACAGATACGCAGTATTTT.

This clone was counted a single time. This rearrangement joins TRBV9 to TRBJ2-2; 7 nucleotides match TRBD2. Germline V gives CDR1 SGDLS, CDR2 YYNGEE. J lost 1 base, V lost 3 bases, and 3 bases had no gene match. This CDR3 spans 15 amino acids. CDR3 nucleotide sequence: TGTGCCAGCAGCGGCGGGGGAGTGAACACCGGGGAGCTGTTTTTT. It specifies CASSGGGVNTGELFF.